The 28 T cell receptor beta chains below were found in one sample sequenced in a study of T cells in localized non-small cell lung cancer. Sequencing was performed with immunoSEQ multiplex PCR; in TCRdb, only in-frame clones are kept and a portion is missing. Here the sample spans fewer than 35,000 clones, over 80% being singletons. Sequenced here: PBMCs, sampled before any cancer treatment. Receptor source: a man aged 35 to 69 with stage II lung adenocarcinoma.

J is TRBJ2-1 and V is TRBV7-2; D could derive from TRBD1 or TRBD2 (5 bases each). The CDR3 loop spans 11 amino acids. The germline CDR1 and CDR2 sequences are SGHTA and FQGNSA. V was shortened by 6 bases and J by 10 bases, with 10 bases between the two germline ends. The CDR3 coding sequence is TGTGCCAGCAGTCCCTGGGGGGAGCAGTTCTTC. Translation gives CASSPWGEQFF.

V gene TRBV19 combines with J gene TRBJ2-7, with D possibly being TRBD2 (6 bases). Trimming took off 10 bases at V and 1 base at J, with 17 bases between the two ends. Germline CDR1 LNHDA, CDR2 SQIVND (reference sequence). The CDR3 runs 14 residues. The CDR3 loop reads CATRAGGSSYEQYF. CDR3 DNA: TGTGCCACCCGAGCTGGGGGGTCTTCCTACGAGCAGTACTTC.

The chain carries TRBV5-4 and TRBJ2-1; tentatively, D is TRBD1 (6 bases). This CDR3 is 16 amino acids long. Trimming pared 5 bases from V and 5 bases from J, leaving 20 bases between. The germline CDR1 and CDR2 sequences are SGHNT and YYREEE (reference sequence). This CDR3 is CASSFPGPQGNNEQFF. The DNA for the CDR3 is TGTGCCAGCAGTTTTCCGGGACCCCAGGGGAACAATGAGCAGTTCTTC.

The J gene is TRBJ1-1, the V gene TRBV14; 8 bases agree with TRBD1. V gave up 2 bases and J gave up 3 bases; unmatched junction bases: 8. The CDR3 totals 16 residues. CDR1 and CDR2 from the germline V gene are SGHDN and FVKESK. Here the CDR3 DNA reads TGTGCCAGCAGCCAACCAAGACAGGGGTCGGACACTGAAGCTTTCTTT. Protein sequence: CASSQPRQGSDTEAFF.

This chain links TRBV9 with TRBJ1-6; no definite D call. This CDR3 comprises 14 residues. V was shortened by 0 bases and J by 7 bases, with 8 bases between the two germline ends. CDR1 is SGDLS and CDR2 is YYNGEE in the germline V gene. The CDR3, as DNA: TGTGCCAGCAGCGTAGCGACTCAAAATTCACCCCTCCACTTT. Translating it yields CASSVATQNSPLHF.

V is TRBV29-1 and J is TRBJ2-1, with a possible D match to TRBD2 (5 bases). Trimming removed 4 bases at V and 5 bases at J, with 15 bases between. The CDR3 loop spans 14 amino acids. Germline V lookup: CDR1 SQVTM, CDR2 ANQGSEA. The CDR3 protein is CSVGIRLSHNEQFF. CDR3 coding DNA: TGCAGCGTTGGAATTAGACTATCCCACAATGAGCAGTTCTTC.

J is TRBJ2-5 and V is TRBV4-3; D ambiguous. The CDR3 length is 15 residues. Germline lookup yields CDR1 LGHNA and CDR2 YSLEER. Trimming took 0 bases from V and 0 from J, leaving 8 bases between them. CDR3 sequence: CASSQDFAYQETQYF. CDR3 nucleotides: TGCGCCAGCAGCCAAGATTTTGCATACCAAGAGACCCAGTACTTC.

This clone was seen once. The chain uses TRBV6-6 and TRBJ1-1; no clear D. Germline V gives CDR1 MNHNY, CDR2 SVGAGI (reference sequence). The CDR3 has 11 amino acids. V lost 8 bases and J 1 base, leaving 5 bases between the germline ends. CDR3 DNA: TGTGCCAGCCACGGGAACACTGAAGCTTTCTTT. Amino acids: CASHGNTEAFF.

The chain joins TRBV11-2 to TRBJ1-3; D is undetermined. Germline lookup yields CDR1 SGHAT and CDR2 FQNNGV. V dropped 5 bases and J dropped 7 bases, with 15 bases sitting between them. This CDR3 comprises 14 residues. The CDR3 here is CASSIRTLSNTIYF. CDR3 in DNA: TGTGCCAGCAGCATTCGGACTTTAAGTAACACCATATATTTT.

Details on this clone: Its ends do not fully match the called genes, so a read error is possible. The chain links TRBV5-8 to TRBJ2-6; D possibly corresponds to TRBD2 (6 bases). This CDR3 is built from 17 residues. The germline gives CDR1 SGHTS, CDR2 YDEGEE. In nucleotides, the CDR3 is TGTGCCAGCACGGGAGTTCTCCACACAAAGTCGGGCCAACGTCCTGACTTC. Translated: CASTGVLHTKSGQRPDF.

The rearrangement uses TRBV11-2 and TRBJ2-7; D is unresolved. The germline V gene has CDR1 SGHAT and CDR2 FQNNGV. The CDR3 runs to 14 residues. The V end lost 0 bases, the J end lost 9 bases, and 15 bases lay between the germline ends. CDR3 residues: CASSLDPSAVGQYF. In DNA, the CDR3 is TGTGCCAGCAGCTTAGACCCTTCGGCGGTGGGGCAGTACTTC. The variable domain in full, with the rest retrieved from reference TRBV11-2 and TRBJ2-7, is EAGVAQSPRYKIIEKRQSVAFWCNPISGHATLYWYQQILGQGPKLLIQFQNNGVVDDSQLPKDRFSAERLKGVDSTLKIQPAKLEDSAVYLCASSLDPSAVGQYFGPGTRLTVT.

This chain connects TRBV27 to TRBJ2-7; D might be TRBD2 (5 bases). This CDR3 spans 14 amino acids. Between the trimmed V and J ends, which lost 3 bases and 2 bases, there was a span of 11 bases. The germline CDR1 and CDR2 sequences are MNHEY and SMNVEV (reference sequence). Here the CDR3 reads CASSFRGKTYEQYF. In nucleotides, the CDR3 is TGTGCCAGCAGTTTTCGAGGGAAAACCTACGAGCAGTACTTC.

The V gene is TRBV5-1, the J gene TRBJ1-3; the D is unclear. Trimming cost V 0 bases and J 4 bases, with 8 bases left between them. This CDR3 comprises 14 residues. Germline V gives CDR1 SGHRS, CDR2 YFSETQ. CDR3 sequence reads: CASSLVSGGNTIYF. In DNA form, the CDR3 reads TGCGCCAGCAGCTTGGTCTCAGGCGGAAACACCATATATTTT. Looking up the rest from reference TRBV5-1 and TRBJ1-3 gives the full variable domain: KAGVTQTPRYLIKTRGQQVTLSCSPISGHRSVSWYQQTPGQGLQFLFEYFSETQRNKGNFPGRFSGRQFSNSRSEMNVSTLELGDSALYLCASSLVSGGNTIYFGEGSWLTVV.

The V and J genes are TRBV2 and TRBJ2-3, with 7 nucleotides matching TRBD2. CDR3 length equals 15 residues. V was pared by 8 bases and J by 1 base, with 9 bases of the junction left unmatched. Germline CDR1 and CDR2: SNHLY and FYNNEI. The CDR3 DNA follows: TGTGCCAGCGGGGGGGGAGGCGGAGGCACAGATACGCAGTATTTT. Its translation is CASGGGGGGTDTQYF.

This sequence joins TRBV7-2 and TRBJ1-2, with D tentatively TRBD1 (6 bases). The CDR3 is 14 residues long. From germline, CDR1 is SGHTA and CDR2 FQGNSA. The germline V and J ends were trimmed by 5 bases and 7 bases, with 17 bases remaining between them. The chain's CDR3 is CASSLYREVGGYTF. The CDR3 DNA is TGTGCCAGCAGCCTTTACAGGGAAGTTGGTGGCTACACCTTC.

The rearrangement links TRBV7-2 to TRBJ1-1; D is unclear. This CDR3 is built from 13 residues. The germline V and J ends were trimmed by 2 bases and 2 bases, with 6 bases remaining between them. Germline CDR1 is SGHTA and CDR2 is FQGNSA. CDR3 nucleotides: TGTGCCAGCAGCTTACCCAGCAACACTGAAGCTTTCTTT. Translated, it gives CASSLPSNTEAFF.

This rearrangement joins TRBV5-4 to TRBJ2-7, with TRBD1 matching 9 bases. Germline V CDR1 and CDR2: SGHNT, YYREEE (reference sequence). With 5 bases clipped from V and 7 bases from J, the junction kept 13 bases outside the gene matches. The CDR3 is 15 residues long. The CDR3 nucleotides are TGTGCCAGCAGTTCGGGACAGGGAACCCTATATGAGCAGTACTTC. Translating gives CASSSGQGTLYEQYF.

The table lists this clone with a count of one. The V gene is TRBV4-3, the J gene TRBJ2-3; D call uncertain. The V gene's germline CDR1 is LGHNA and CDR2 YSLEER. This CDR3 is built from 13 residues. V was cut by 1 base and J by 4 bases, with 6 bases left in between. Written as DNA, the CDR3 is TGCGCCAGCAGCCAAGGGAGCCCAGATACGCAGTATTTT. Its protein is CASSQGSPDTQYF.

The gene calls are TRBV25-1 and TRBJ2-7; no reliable D call. Germline V lookup: CDR1 MGHDK, CDR2 SYGVNS. CDR3 length equals 14 residues. V lost 5 bases and J lost 6, with 17 bases in between. This CDR3 reads CASSPPGYGAEQYF. CDR3 DNA sequence: TGTGCCAGCAGTCCCCCAGGTTACGGTGCCGAGCAGTACTTC.

This rearrangement joins TRBV7-2 to TRBJ2-1; no reliable D call. The germline V gene encodes CDR1 SGHTA and CDR2 FQGNSA. This CDR3 is built from 13 residues. V lost 5 bases to trimming and J lost 8 bases, with 13 bases between them. Written as DNA, the CDR3 is TGTGCCAGCAGCCCCCAAGGAGAGTATGAGCAGTTCTTC. This sequence encodes CASSPQGEYEQFF. The entire variable domain, with the rest obtained from reference TRBV7-2 and TRBJ2-1, is as follows: GAGVSQSPSNKVTEKGKDVELRCDPISGHTALYWYRQSLGQGLEFLIYFQGNSAPDKSGLPSDRFSAERTGGSVSTLTIQRTQQEDSAVYLCASSPQGEYEQFFGPGTRLTVL.

A single count supports this clone. V is TRBV5-5 and J is TRBJ1-1; 9 bases line up with TRBD1. The CDR3 extends over 17 amino acids. Per germline, CDR1 SGHKS and CDR2 YYEKEE (reference sequence). Trimming at V came to 0 bases and at J to 1 base, leaving 7 bases not matched to a gene. In nucleotides, the CDR3 is TGTGCCAGCAGCTTGGCCGGGACAGGGAACGGGAACACTGAAGCTTTCTTT. Translation gives CASSLAGTGNGNTEAFF. Together with reference TRBV5-5 and TRBJ1-1, the CDR3 gives the full variable domain: DAGVTQSPTHLIKTRGQQVTLRCSPISGHKSVSWYQQVLGQGPQFIFQYYEKEERGRGNFPDRFSARQFPNYSSELNVNALLLGDSALYLCASSLAGTGNGNTEAFFGQGTRLTVV.

The chain couples TRBV29-1 to TRBJ1-4; D perhaps matches TRBD1 (6 bases). The CDR3 is made up of 14 amino acids. The germline CDR1 and CDR2 sequences are SQVTM and ANQGSEA. V was cut by 4 bases and J by 3 bases, with 12 bases left in between. CDR3 sequence (DNA): TGCAGCGTTGGCAGGGGTAGGGCTAATGAAAAACTGTTTTTT. This gives the protein CSVGRGRANEKLFF.

The V and J genes are TRBV6-5 and TRBJ2-5; D is possibly TRBD2 (5 bases). V was trimmed by 5 bases and J by 0 bases, leaving 13 bases between them. The CDR3 sequence is 15 residues long. CDR1 is MNHEY and CDR2 is SVGAGI in the germline V gene. The chain's CDR3 is CASSALAADQETQYF. Written as DNA, the CDR3 is TGTGCCAGCAGTGCCCTCGCAGCGGACCAAGAGACCCAGTACTTC.

CDR3 protein: CASSLVLGLSPQETQYF. The CDR3, as DNA: TGTGCCAGCAGCTTAGTTTTGGGCCTCAGCCCTCAAGAGACCCAGTACTTC. The chain carries TRBV7-7 and TRBJ2-5; D not certain. The germline V gene encodes CDR1 SSHAT and CDR2 FNYEAQ (reference sequence). There are 17 residues in the CDR3. V was cut by 1 base and J by 2 bases, with 17 bases left in between.

The chain uses TRBV28 and TRBJ2-4; D is uncertain. The CDR3 is 14 amino acids. Between the trimmed V and J ends, which lost 11 bases and 1 base, there was a span of 15 bases. The germline V gene encodes CDR1 MDHEN and CDR2 SYDVKM. The CDR3 DNA sequence: TGTGCCTCCGGCGGAGATTGGGCCAAAAACATTCAGTACTTC. Translation gives CASGGDWAKNIQYF.

In DNA form, the CDR3 reads TGTGCCAGCAGTTACTCGACAGGGGGCCTTTCTGAAGCTTTCTTT. Translating it yields CASSYSTGGLSEAFF. The genes are TRBV6-5 and TRBJ1-1; 10 bases align to TRBD1. V lost 0 bases and J lost 6; bases outside the gene matches: 4. Germline V gene lookup returns CDR1 MNHEY and CDR2 SVGAGI. CDR3 length equals 15 residues.

The V and J genes are TRBV27 and TRBJ2-2, with D unresolved. V shed 0 bases and J shed 3 bases, with 5 bases lying between them. Germline-derived CDR1 and CDR2 are MNHEY and SMNVEV (reference sequence). This CDR3 is 14 amino acids long. The DNA of the CDR3 is TGTGCCAGCAGTTTATCAGGTTACACCGGGGAGCTGTTTTTT. It translates to CASSLSGYTGELFF.

This chain connects TRBV27 to TRBJ2-3; D not resolved. V lost 9 bases to trimming and J lost 4 bases, with 11 bases between them. Looked up from germline, CDR1 is MNHEY and CDR2 is SMNVEV (reference sequence). This CDR3 comprises 12 residues. The CDR3 DNA follows: TGTGCCAGTCGTAATCAGGCAGATACGCAGTATTTT. Residues: CASRNQADTQYF.